Listed below are T cell receptor beta chains from one sample, sequenced in a study of somatic mutations in cytotoxic T cells in rheumatoid arthritis. The method was immunoSEQ multiplex PCR; TCRdb's version includes in-frame clones alone and lacks a portion of them. The table lists approximately 19,000 clones, 75% to 90% of them singletons. Material for sequencing was CD8+ T cells sorted from blood. Receptor source: an adult with rheumatoid arthritis. The CDR3 runs from the conserved cysteine through the conserved F or W. The D gene is left open where the match is weak. Expanded clones get a size class; other rows say once, few or many, or leave the size out.

.	TRBD2	TRBV5-6	TRBJ2-7	TGTGCCAGCAGCTCGGGACTAGCGGGCTACGAGCAGTACTTC	CASSSGLAGYEQYF
.	TRBD2	TRBV6-4	TRBJ2-3	TGTGCCAGCAGTCAGACTAGCGGGAGCACAGATACGCAGTATTTT	CASSQTSGSTDTQYF
.	.	TRBV9	TRBJ2-7	TGTGCCAGCAGCACCGGCTACGAGCAGTACTTC	CASSTGYEQYF
once	.	TRBV27	TRBJ1-2	TGTGCCAGCAGCCCGGGGCTCGGGTATGGCTACACCTTC	CASSPGLGYGYTF
.	TRBD2	TRBV7-6	TRBJ2-1	TGTGCCAGCAGCCTTCCCCGGACTAGCGGCGTTCACAATGAGCAGTTCTTC	CASSLPRTSGVHNEQFF
once	TRBD1	TRBV15	TRBJ2-7	TGTGCCACCAGCAGAGATGAGGGGGCAGGACCCTACGAGCAGTACTTC	CATSRDEGAGPYEQYF
.	.	TRBV19	TRBJ2-5	TGTGCCAGTGGGCCTCTGGGCCTTCAAGAGACCCAGTACTTC	CASGPLGLQETQYF
.	.	TRBV27	TRBJ2-1	TGTGCCAGTTTTGGGGGGGGCGGGCGCTACAATGAGCAGTTCTTC	CASFGGGGRYNEQFF
.	TRBD2	TRBV19	TRBJ2-2	TGTGCCAGTAGTAGTAAGAGGCTGGGACTAGCGGACGGGGAGCTGTTTTTT	CASSSKRLGLADGELFF
once	TRBD2	TRBV4-3	TRBJ2-3	TGCGCCAGCAGCCAAGATGCTAGCGGGGGGGCTGCAGATACGCAGTATTTT	CASSQDASGGAADTQYF
few	TRBD2	TRBV29-1	TRBJ2-1	TGCAGCGTTGAAATGGCGGGAGGGCCGAGTAGGAATGAGCAGTTCTTC	CSVEMAGGPSRNEQFF
.	.	TRBV10-3	TRBJ2-1	TGTGCCATCAGTGCTCGAGAGGGGAAGGAGGAGCAGTTCTTC	CAISAREGKEEQFF
.	.	TRBV13	TRBJ1-1	TGTGCCAGCAGCTTTCCCAGGGCAGGGAACACTGAAGCTTTCTTT	CASSFPRAGNTEAFF
.	.	TRBV11-2	TRBJ2-7	TGTGCCAGCAGCTTTGGGGCAGATATCACCTACGAGCAGTACTTC	CASSFGADITYEQYF
.	.	TRBV5-6	TRBJ2-3	TGTGCCAGCAGCTGGATGTATAGCGGATCGAGAGATACGCAGTATTTT	CASSWMYSGSRDTQYF
few	.	TRBV5-6	TRBJ1-4	TGTGCCAGCAGCTTGATCGCAACTAATGAAAAACTGTTTTTT	CASSLIATNEKLFF
.	.	TRBV27	TRBJ1-5	TGTGCCAGCAGCAAGGGGAATCAGCCCCAGCATTTT	CASSKGNQPQHF
.	TRBD2	TRBV19	TRBJ2-1	TGTGCCAGTAGTATTTTAGGTCAACTAGCGGGGGGCCCCCGCTCCTACAATGAGCAGTTCTTC	CASSILGQLAGGPRSYNEQFF
once	TRBD2	TRBV11-3	TRBJ2-3	TGTGCCAGCAGCTTAGCGACTAGCGGGGGGGCAGCAGATACGCAGTATTTT	CASSLATSGGAADTQYF
.	TRBD2	TRBV4-2	TRBJ2-4	TGTGCCAGCAGCCAAGACTCCTTAGCGGGGGGGCCGAGCATTCAGTACTTC	CASSQDSLAGGPSIQYF
.	TRBD2	TRBV7-9	TRBJ2-1	TGTGCCAGCAGCTCGGTGGGGCGTCTAGCGGGAGTGGAGGTGTTCTTC	CASSSVGRLAGVEVFF
.	TRBD2	TRBV28	TRBJ2-1	TGTGCCAGCAGAAAAACTCTAGCGGGAGACAATGAGCAGTTCTTC	CASRKTLAGDNEQFF
.	.	TRBV20-1	TRBJ2-2	TGCAGTGCTAGTGCGTCTGGGGAGCTGTTTTTT	CSASASGELFF